The clone carrying this T cell receptor (beta chain) was seen only once. The data derive from a study of cytomegalovirus exposure and HLA in healthy donors. V was clipped by 1 base and J by 3 bases, with 10 bases between them. CDR1 is MDHEN and CDR2 is SYDVKM in the germline V gene. The CDR3 runs to 15 residues. Measured with immunoSEQ multiplex PCR; TCRdb has only the in-frame clones, and not every one. The table has about 98,000 clones, 87% seen once. The TCR was taken from a woman in her thirties in good health and CMV-seronegative. Sequencing was carried out using PBMCs. This chain links TRBV28 with TRBJ1-5; the D is unclear. For the CDR3, the DNA is TGTGCCAGCAGTTTATTGTCTCAGTACAATCAGCCCCAGCATTTT. Its translation is CASSLLSQYNQPQHF.